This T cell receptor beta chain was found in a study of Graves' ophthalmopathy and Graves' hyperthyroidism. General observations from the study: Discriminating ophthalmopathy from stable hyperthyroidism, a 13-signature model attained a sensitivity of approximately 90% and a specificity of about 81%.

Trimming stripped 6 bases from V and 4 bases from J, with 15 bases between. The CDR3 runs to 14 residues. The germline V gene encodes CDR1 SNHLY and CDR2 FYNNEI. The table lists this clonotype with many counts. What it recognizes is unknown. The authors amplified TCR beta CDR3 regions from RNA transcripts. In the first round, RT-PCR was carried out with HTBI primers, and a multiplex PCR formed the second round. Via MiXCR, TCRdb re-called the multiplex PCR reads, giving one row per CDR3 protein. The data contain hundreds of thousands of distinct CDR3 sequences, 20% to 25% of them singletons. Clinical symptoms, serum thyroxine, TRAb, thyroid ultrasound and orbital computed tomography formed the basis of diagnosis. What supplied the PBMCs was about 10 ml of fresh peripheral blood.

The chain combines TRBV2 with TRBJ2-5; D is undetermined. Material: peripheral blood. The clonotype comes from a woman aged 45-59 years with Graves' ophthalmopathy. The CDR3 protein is CASRWGLLRETQYF. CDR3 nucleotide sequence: TGTGCCAGCAGGTGGGGATTACTTAGAGAGACCCAGTACTTC. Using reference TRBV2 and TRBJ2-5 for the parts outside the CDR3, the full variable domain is EPEVTQTPSHQVTQMGQEVILRCVPISNHLYFYWYRQILGQKVEFLVSFYNNEISEKSEIFDDQFSVERPDGSNFTLKIRSTKLEDSAMYFCASRWGLLRETQYFGPGTRLLVL.